Listed here are 7 T cell receptor beta chains from one sample, sequenced in a study of tissue T cells after allogeneic stem cell transplantation. Only in-frame clones appear in the TCRdb table, and some are missing; sequencing was by immunoSEQ multiplex PCR. In the table there are about 3,700 clones, 47% of which are singletons. As for time point: mouse harvest day 14 after allogeneic transplant. Tail vein injection delivered 10^7 T-cell-depleted bone marrow cells and 10^6 splenic CD5+ T cells. Sequencing was done on a sample of gut tissue. The source is a female BALB/c mouse given C57BL/6 T cells with graft-versus-host disease after an allogeneic hematopoietic cell transplant.

This clone was observed a few times. The genes are named according to mouse. With the read ending 1 residue before the CDR3 end, the germline J gene is used to fill in that end. The gene calls are TRBV5 and TRBJ2-3; 10 bases agree with TRBD2. Germline CDR1 is LGHNA and CDR2 is YNLKQL (reference sequence). The CDR3 sequence is 17 residues long. V shed 0 bases, J shed 6 bases, and the junction held 9 bases outside the gene matches. The sequenced CDR3 bases are TGTGCCAGCAGCCAAGATTTTCTGGGGGGGCGAGTCGAAACGCTGTAT. It specifies CASSQDFLGGRVETLY. The complete CDR3 sequence is CASSQDFLGGRVETLYF.

On this clone: Mouse names are used for the genes. The DNA ends 1 residue before the CDR3 does, and the rest of the CDR3 is filled in from the germline J gene. V usage is TRBV19 and J usage is TRBJ1-6; D is ambiguous. TRBJ1-6 is sorted into the ORF group, with uncertain function. The CDR3 sequence is 14 residues long. Trimming took 3 bases from V and 3 from J, leaving 7 bases between them. CDR1 is FNHDT and CDR2 is SITEND in the germline V gene (reference sequence). The DNA read from the CDR3 is TGTGCCAGCAGTACCGGGTTCTATAATTCGCCCCTCTAC. Its translation: CASSTGFYNSPLY. The CDR3, in full, reads CASSTGFYNSPLYF.

As to this clone: Genes here carry mouse names. This CDR3 reads CASSDGATQYF. Partial CDR3 DNA: TGTGCCAGCAGTGATGGAGCCACCCAGTAC. The V and J genes are TRBV13-3 and TRBJ2-5; D gene unclear. The read ends 1 residue before the CDR3 terminus; that terminus is restored from the germline J gene. Germline V gives CDR1 NNHDY, CDR2 SYVADS. The V end lost 0 bases, the J end lost 8 bases, and 4 bases lay between the germline ends. This CDR3 is built from 11 residues.

Turning to this clone: The gene names given are mouse names. The read ends 1 residue shy of where the CDR3 ends; the end is completed using the germline J gene. The chain has TRBV26 and TRBJ2-2; D is uncertain. This CDR3 is 12 amino acids long. V shed 4 bases and J shed 4 bases, with 4 bases lying between them. CDR1 and CDR2 (germline): KGHPV, FQNQEV (reference sequence). CDR3 DNA (partial): TGTGCCAGCAGTCCGAGCACCGGGCAGCTCTAC. Amino acids: CASSPSTGQLY. The full CDR3 protein is CASSPSTGQLYF.

With regard to this clone: Gene names follow the mouse nomenclature. The read ends 1 residue early relative to the CDR3; the germline J gene fills the gap. The genes are TRBV3 and TRBJ1-4; D unresolved. CDR3 size: 14 residues. Trimming shortened V by 3 bases and J by 0 bases, and 5 bases separated the two germline ends. Per germline, CDR1 SNHLY and CDR2 FYNGKV (reference sequence). The sequenced part of the CDR3 DNA is TGTGCCAGCAGCTTGACATTTTCCAACGAAAGATTATTT. Its protein product is CASSLTFSNERLF. The entire CDR3 is CASSLTFSNERLFF.

This clone was seen once. Mouse names are used for the genes. The observed sequence ends 1 residue before the CDR3 terminus, with the missing tail filled in from the germline J gene. J is TRBJ2-7 and V is TRBV13-2; 8 bases map to TRBD2. Unmatched junction bases numbered 1, after V lost 10 bases and J lost 7 bases. CDR1 and CDR2 (germline): NNHNN, SYGAGS (reference sequence). The CDR3 runs to 9 residues. CDR3 amino acids: CAWGGEQYF. Incomplete CDR3 DNA: TGTGCCTGGGGGGGGGAACAGTAC.

This clone was observed a handful of times. Gene names refer to mouse genes. With the read ending 1 residue before the CDR3 end, the germline J gene is used to fill in that end. The V gene is TRBV26, the J gene TRBJ2-3; tentative D call: TRBD2 (5 bases). This CDR3 region has 14 residues. V lost 0 bases and J lost 1, with 5 bases in between. Looked up from germline, CDR1 is KGHPV and CDR2 is FQNQEV (reference sequence). CDR3 DNA, as far as it was read: TGTGCCAGCAGTCTGTCCTGGGGTGCAGAAACGCTGTAT. Translated: CASSLSWGAETLY. The CDR3 in full is CASSLSWGAETLYF.